The T cell receptor (beta chain) under discussion was sequenced for a study of T cells in women clearing cervical HPV infection. Sequencing used immunoSEQ multiplex PCR; TCRdb keeps in-frame clones, though not all of them. The sample table includes 40,000 or so clones. Details on this clone: The read ends 3 residues shy of where the CDR3 ends; the end is completed using the germline J gene.

Germline CDR1 and CDR2: SGHTA and FQGTGA. CDR3 size: 14 residues. After removal of 3 bases from V and 8 bases from J, the junction contained 7 bases not matched to a gene. This receptor was taken from a woman aged 18 to 75 with a cervical HPV16 infection that either progressed to CIN3+ or cleared (not recorded which). V gene TRBV7-3 combines with J gene TRBJ2-1; TRBD2 matches at 7 bases. Sequencing was done on a sample of blood buffy coat. The CDR3 here is CASSLRGGKDEQFF. The DNA read from the CDR3 is TGTGCCAGCAGCTTGCGGGGAGGGAAGGATGAG. The full variable domain, completed using reference TRBV7-3 and TRBJ2-1, is GAGVSQTPSNKVTEKGKYVELRCDPISGHTALYWYRQSLGQGPEFLIYFQGTGAADDSGLPNDRFFAVRPEGSVSTLKIQRTERGDSAVYLCASSLRGGKDEQFFGPGTRLTVL.